These T cell receptor beta chains were read from a single sample in a study of blood T cell repertoires in COVID-19. Only in-frame clones appear in the TCRdb table, and some are missing; sequencing was by immunoSEQ multiplex PCR. There are about 210,000 clones in the sample; around 82% occur only once, and 2.5% to 3% lies in the top ten. The sequenced sample was peripheral blood. The receptors derive from a man aged 45-65 years with active or convalescent COVID-19. The CDR3 runs from the conserved cysteine through the conserved F or W. The D gene is left open where the match is weak. Rows give clone size only sometimes, using once, few, many, or a class for an expanded clone.

>TRBJ2-7|NA|TRBV30|NA
TGTGCCTGGAGGTCCAGCTACGAGCAGTACTTC
CAWRSSYEQYF
>TRBJ2-7|TRBD1|TRBV5-5|NA
TGTGCCAGCAACCGGGACAGGCCCTACGAGCAGTACTTC
CASNRDRPYEQYF
>TRBJ2-5|TRBD2|TRBV7-2|NA
TGTGCCAGCAGCTTAGGACTAGCGGGGGGGCAAGAGACCCAGTACTTC
CASSLGLAGGQETQYF
>TRBJ1-2|TRBD1|TRBV2|NA
TGTGCCAGCAGGTCGACAGGGTTTTATGGCTACACCTTC
CASRSTGFYGYTF
>TRBJ1-1|TRBD1|TRBV4-1|NA
TGCGCCAGCAGCCCCCCCGACAGGGGCACTGAAGCTTTCTTT
CASSPPDRGTEAFF
>TRBJ1-5|TRBD1|TRBV19|NA
TGTGCCAGTGGGGCAGGGGGCAGCAATCAGCCCCAGCATTTT
CASGAGGSNQPQHF
>TRBJ1-1|NA|TRBV24-1|once
TGTGCCACCAGTGATCCCTCAAGCGGGGCCGCGAACACTGAAGCTTTCTTT
CATSDPSSGAANTEAFF
>TRBJ2-1|NA|TRBV12-3/TRBV12-4|NA
TGTGCCAGCACCCCGGAGCAGTACAATGAGCAGTTCTTC
CASTPEQYNEQFF
>TRBJ2-3|TRBD2|TRBV6-1|NA
TGTGCCAGCAGTGACCCGTTTACTAGCGGGGGGGCGACTAGGACAGATACGCAGTATTTT
CASSDPFTSGGATRTDTQYF
>TRBJ1-2|NA|TRBV6-1|NA
TGTGCCAGCAGTGAGGGAGTCCGTCACTATGGCTACACCTTC
CASSEGVRHYGYTF